This is a list of T cell receptor beta chains from one sample in a study of shared clonotypes between healthy human individuals. Generated by immunoSEQ multiplex PCR, the TCRdb table keeps only in-frame clones and is missing some. The sample lists roughly 1,800,000 clones; about 95% were seen once. Sequences were obtained from naive CD8+ T cells sorted from blood. These receptors were collected from a man younger than 30 in good health. CDR3s include the opening cysteine and the closing phenylalanine or tryptophan. The D gene is left open where the match is weak. Expanded clones get a size class; other rows say once, few or many, or leave the size out.

>14|-|TRBJ2-5|TRBV27|-
CASSLGGKQETQYF
TGTGCCAGCAGTTTAGGTGGTAAACAAGAGACCCAGTACTTC
>17|-|TRBJ1-5|TRBV5-1|TRBD1
CASSLFLLDRAGQPQHF
TGCGCCAGCAGCTTGTTTCTATTGGACAGGGCGGGTCAGCCCCAGCATTTT
>16|-|TRBJ2-2|TRBV27|TRBD2
CASSPGLAGGYRELFF
TGTGCCAGCAGTCCCGGACTAGCGGGAGGGTACAGGGAGCTGTTTTTT
>18|-|TRBJ1-2|TRBV4-2|-
CASSQDLRQRTLNYGYTF
TGTGCCAGCAGCCAAGATCTGAGACAGAGGACGCTTAACTATGGCTACACCTTC
>15|-|TRBJ1-5|TRBV15|TRBD1
CATRETGRDNQPQHF
TGTGCCACCAGGGAGACAGGGCGCGACAATCAGCCCCAGCATTTT
>13|-|TRBJ2-1|TRBV9|-
CASSVGGGAFEFF
-
>16|-|TRBJ1-2|TRBV4-1|-
CASSQDFDSSYYGYTF
TGCGCCAGCAGCCAAGATTTTGACAGCTCCTACTATGGCTACACCTTC
>14|-|TRBJ2-1|TRBV13|-
CASSQGLVGSEQFF
TGTGCCAGCAGCCAGGGACTTGTGGGGAGTGAGCAGTTCTTC
>13|-|TRBJ2-3|TRBV28|-
CASSPTLTDTQYF
TGTGCCAGCAGTCCTACTCTTACAGATACGCAGTATTTT
>14|-|TRBJ1-1|TRBV6-1|-
CASSAGTPNTEAFF
TGTGCCAGCAGTGCTGGGACACCGAACACTGAAGCTTTCTTT
>14|-|TRBJ1-4|TRBV5-6|TRBD1
CASSWRQGSEKLFF
TGTGCCAGCAGCTGGAGACAGGGAAGTGAAAAACTGTTTTTT
>13|-|TRBJ2-5|TRBV7-9|-
CASSLEREETQYF
TGTGCCAGCAGCTTAGAGAGGGAAGAGACCCAGTACTTC
>17|-|TRBJ2-7|TRBV13|TRBD2
CASSHLTLAGGSYEQYF
TGTGCCAGCAGCCACCTTACCCTAGCGGGGGGATCCTACGAGCAGTACTTC
>17|-|TRBJ2-3|TRBV7-9|TRBD1
CASSGETGTVSTDTQYF
TGTGCCAGCAGCGGAGAGACAGGGACGGTATCCACAGATACGCAGTATTTT
>14|-|TRBJ1-2|TRBV9|TRBD1
CASSYRGPNYGYTF
TGTGCCAGCAGCTACAGGGGGCCGAACTATGGCTACACCTTC
>16|-|TRBJ2-7|TRBV4-1|-
CASSQVAGTGSYEQYF
TGCGCCAGCAGCCAAGTAGCCGGGACCGGATCGTACGAGCAGTACTTC
>15|-|TRBJ2-3|TRBV10-3|-
CASLRQGGGTDTQYF
TGTGCCAGCCTCCGACAGGGTGGAGGGACAGATACGCAGTATTTT
>16|-|TRBJ2-1|TRBV27|TRBD2
CASSPSGGESYNEQFF
TGTGCCAGCAGTCCTAGCGGGGGCGAATCCTACAATGAGCAGTTCTTC
>16|-|TRBJ2-7|TRBV2|-
CASSPRGTGAPGEQYF
TGTGCCAGCTCCCCAAGGGGGACGGGAGCTCCGGGGGAGCAGTACTTC
>16|-|TRBJ2-7|TRBV28|-
CASSLAAVTPSYEQYF
TGTGCCAGCAGTTTAGCCGCGGTGACCCCCTCCTACGAGCAGTACTTC
>15|-|TRBJ2-7|TRBV7-2|TRBD2
CASSLPAGGAYEQYF
TGTGCCAGCAGCTTACCAGCGGGAGGAGCCTACGAGCAGTACTTC
>16|-|TRBJ2-7|TRBV6-5|-
CASSYSLGLKGYEQYF
TGTGCCAGCAGTTACTCGTTGGGGCTTAAGGGGTACGAGCAGTACTTC
>11|-|TRBJ1-4|TRBV6-5|-
CAPGVGEKLFF
TGTGCCCCAGGGGTGGGCGAAAAACTGTTTTTT
>13|-|TRBJ2-7|TRBV27|-
CASSWANSYEQYF
TGTGCCAGCAGTTGGGCCAACTCCTACGAGCAGTACTTC
>15|-|TRBJ2-5|TRBV6-4|-
CASSDRDQSQETQYF
TGTGCCAGCAGTGATCGGGACCAAAGCCAAGAGACCCAGTACTTC
>14|-|TRBJ2-2|TRBV11-2|-
CASSLVGSTGELFF
TGTGCCAGCAGCTTAGTAGGATCCACCGGGGAGCTGTTTTTT
>16|-|TRBJ2-7|TRBV4-3|TRBD2
CASSQGVSGSSYEQYF
TGCGCCAGCAGCCAAGGGGTTAGCGGGAGCTCCTACGAGCAGTACTTC
>12|once|TRBJ1-1|TRBV7-6|-
CASSLGGHEAFF
TGTGCCAGCAGCTTAGGGGGGCATGAAGCTTTCTTT
>14|-|TRBJ1-3|TRBV10-3|-
CAIKTESAGNTIYF
TGTGCCATCAAGACAGAATCAGCTGGAAACACCATATATTTT
>15|-|TRBJ1-5|TRBV5-6|TRBD1
CASSLGTGDSQPQHF
TGTGCCAGCAGCTTGGGAACAGGGGATTCTCAGCCCCAGCATTTT
>14|-|TRBJ1-5|TRBV29-1|TRBD1
CSVATGGMGQPQHF
TGCAGCGTCGCGACAGGGGGAATGGGTCAGCCCCAGCATTTT